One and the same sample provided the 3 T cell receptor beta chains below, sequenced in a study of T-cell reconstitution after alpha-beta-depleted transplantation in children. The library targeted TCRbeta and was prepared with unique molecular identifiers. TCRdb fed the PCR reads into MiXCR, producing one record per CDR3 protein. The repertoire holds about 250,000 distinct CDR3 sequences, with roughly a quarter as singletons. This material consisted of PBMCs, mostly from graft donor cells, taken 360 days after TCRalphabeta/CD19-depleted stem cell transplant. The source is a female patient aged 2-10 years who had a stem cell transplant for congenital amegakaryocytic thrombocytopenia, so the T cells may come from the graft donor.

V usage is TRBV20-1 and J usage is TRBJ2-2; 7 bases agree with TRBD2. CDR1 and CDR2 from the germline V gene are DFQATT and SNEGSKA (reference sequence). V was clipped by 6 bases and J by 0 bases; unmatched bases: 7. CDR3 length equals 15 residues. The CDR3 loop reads CSARLLAANTGELFF. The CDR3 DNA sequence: TGCAGTGCGAGGTTGCTAGCGGCGAACACCGGGGAGCTGTTTTTT.

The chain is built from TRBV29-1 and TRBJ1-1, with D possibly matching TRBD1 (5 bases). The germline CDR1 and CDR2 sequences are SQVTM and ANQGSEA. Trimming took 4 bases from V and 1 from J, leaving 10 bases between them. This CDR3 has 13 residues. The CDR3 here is CSVVDSRNTEAFF. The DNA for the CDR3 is TGCAGCGTTGTCGACAGTCGGAACACTGAAGCTTTCTTT.

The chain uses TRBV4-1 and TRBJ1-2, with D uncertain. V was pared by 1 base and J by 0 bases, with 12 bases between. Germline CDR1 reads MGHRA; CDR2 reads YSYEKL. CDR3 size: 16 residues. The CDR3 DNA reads TGCGCCAGCAGCCAAGTATTAAGGGCCACTAACTATGGCTACACCTTC. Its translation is CASSQVLRATNYGYTF.